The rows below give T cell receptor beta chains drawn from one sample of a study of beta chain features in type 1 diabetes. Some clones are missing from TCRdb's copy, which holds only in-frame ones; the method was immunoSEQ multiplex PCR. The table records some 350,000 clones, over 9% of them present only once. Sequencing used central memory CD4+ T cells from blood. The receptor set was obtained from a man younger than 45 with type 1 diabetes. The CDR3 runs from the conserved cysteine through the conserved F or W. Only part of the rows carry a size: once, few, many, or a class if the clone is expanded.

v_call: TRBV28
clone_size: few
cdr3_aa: CASSFGRGGAQYF

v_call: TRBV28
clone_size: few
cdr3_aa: CASSSGGDLFGYTF

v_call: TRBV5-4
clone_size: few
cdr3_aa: CASSLQANVLTF

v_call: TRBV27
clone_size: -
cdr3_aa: CASIGRAAYEQYF

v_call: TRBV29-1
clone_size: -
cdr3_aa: CSVLRTMGGGELFF

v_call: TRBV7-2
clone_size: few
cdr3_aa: CASSQILNTGELFF

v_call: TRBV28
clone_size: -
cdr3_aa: CASSLWGRVVAAEAFF

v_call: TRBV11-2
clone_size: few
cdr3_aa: CASSSRAHPNNEQFF

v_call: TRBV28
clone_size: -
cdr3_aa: CASKPGHPEKLFF

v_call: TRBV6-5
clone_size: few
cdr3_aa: CASSYGTSGNNEQFF

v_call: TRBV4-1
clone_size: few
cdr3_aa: CASSQTGTRTDTQYF

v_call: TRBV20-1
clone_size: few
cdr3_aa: CSARRGPQHF

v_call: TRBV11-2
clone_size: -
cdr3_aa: CASSRLVGGTDTQYF